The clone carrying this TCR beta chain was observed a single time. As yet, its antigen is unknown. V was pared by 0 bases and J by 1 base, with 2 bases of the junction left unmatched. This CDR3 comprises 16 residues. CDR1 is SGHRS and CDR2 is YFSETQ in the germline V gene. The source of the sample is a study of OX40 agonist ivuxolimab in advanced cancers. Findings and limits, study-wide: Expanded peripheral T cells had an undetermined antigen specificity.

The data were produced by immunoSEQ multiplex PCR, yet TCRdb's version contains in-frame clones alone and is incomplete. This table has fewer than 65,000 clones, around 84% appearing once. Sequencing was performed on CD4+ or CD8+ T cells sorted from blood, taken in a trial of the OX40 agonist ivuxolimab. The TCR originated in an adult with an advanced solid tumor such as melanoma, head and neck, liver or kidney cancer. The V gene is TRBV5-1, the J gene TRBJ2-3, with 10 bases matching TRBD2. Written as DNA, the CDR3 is TGCGCCAGCAGCTTGGTCCTAGCGGGGGGCACAGATACGCAGTATTTT. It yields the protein CASSLVLAGGTDTQYF.